This T cell receptor beta chain is from a study of prognosis after radiotherapy for stage I lung cancer. Background on the study: Nobody among the patients got concurrent therapy with stereotactic body radiotherapy.

This clonotype was counted ten times or more. Trimming cost V 1 base and J 4 bases, with 5 bases left between them. Germline-derived CDR1 and CDR2 are SNHLY and FYNNEI. This CDR3 has 13 residues. Genomic DNA was the source, and TCR beta CDR3 was amplified from it by two-round multiplex PCR. First-round PCR, the initial amplification, used primers specific to each TRBV and TRBJ gene. With universal primers, the second PCR round was performed. TCRdb recomputed calls from the multiplex PCR reads with MiXCR, one row per CDR3 protein. The sample includes about 51,000 distinct CDR3 sequences, approximately 35% of them seen just once.

Material: PBMCs, obtained before or after stereotactic body radiation therapy (not recorded which). The chain couples TRBV2 to TRBJ1-5; D is uncertain. The sequence was obtained from a donor aged 50 or older with non-small cell lung cancer. CDR3 sequence: CASSEDNNQPQHF. CDR3 nucleotide sequence: TGTGCCAGCAGTGAAGACAATAATCAGCCCCAGCATTTT.